The present TCR beta chain was sequenced within a study of cytomegalovirus exposure and HLA in healthy donors. This CDR3 contains 16 residues. Trimming removed 4 bases from V and 6 bases from J; junction bases left unmatched: 13. Germline CDR1 and CDR2: SQVTM and ANQGSEA. It was with 60 Vbeta and 13 Jbeta primers that the PCR ran. Produced via immunoSEQ multiplex PCR; TCRdb's table is partial and in-frame only. The sample gives 100,000 to 150,000 clones, around 82% of which show up once; approximately 10% is in the top ten. Sample: PBMCs. The TCR comes from a man younger than 40 in good health and CMV-seropositive. The chain recombines TRBV29-1 with TRBJ1-5; 9 nucleotides match TRBD1. In DNA, the CDR3 is TGCAGCGTTGTCGACAGGGGGTCGTGGGGTTCTCAGCCCCAGCATTTT. Amino acids: CSVVDRGSWGSQPQHF.